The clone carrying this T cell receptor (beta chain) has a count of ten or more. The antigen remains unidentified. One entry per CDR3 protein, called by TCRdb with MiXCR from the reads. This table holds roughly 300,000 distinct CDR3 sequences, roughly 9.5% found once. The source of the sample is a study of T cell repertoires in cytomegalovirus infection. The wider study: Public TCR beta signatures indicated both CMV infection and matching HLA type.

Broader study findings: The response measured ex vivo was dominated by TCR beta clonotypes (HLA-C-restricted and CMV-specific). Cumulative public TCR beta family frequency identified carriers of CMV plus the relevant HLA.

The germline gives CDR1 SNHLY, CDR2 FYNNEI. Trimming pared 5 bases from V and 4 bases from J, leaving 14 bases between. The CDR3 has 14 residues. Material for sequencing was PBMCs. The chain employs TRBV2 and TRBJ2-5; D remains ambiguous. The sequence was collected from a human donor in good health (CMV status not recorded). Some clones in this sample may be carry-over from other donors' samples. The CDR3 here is CASSKDGLRETQYF. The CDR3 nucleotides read TGTGCCAGCAGTAAAGACGGATTGCGAGAGACCCAGTACTTC. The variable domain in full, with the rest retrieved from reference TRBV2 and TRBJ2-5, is EPEVTQTPSHQVTQMGQEVILRCVPISNHLYFYWYRQILGQKVEFLVSFYNNEISEKSEIFDDQFSVERPDGSNFTLKIRSTKLEDSAMYFCASSKDGLRETQYFGPGTRLLVL.